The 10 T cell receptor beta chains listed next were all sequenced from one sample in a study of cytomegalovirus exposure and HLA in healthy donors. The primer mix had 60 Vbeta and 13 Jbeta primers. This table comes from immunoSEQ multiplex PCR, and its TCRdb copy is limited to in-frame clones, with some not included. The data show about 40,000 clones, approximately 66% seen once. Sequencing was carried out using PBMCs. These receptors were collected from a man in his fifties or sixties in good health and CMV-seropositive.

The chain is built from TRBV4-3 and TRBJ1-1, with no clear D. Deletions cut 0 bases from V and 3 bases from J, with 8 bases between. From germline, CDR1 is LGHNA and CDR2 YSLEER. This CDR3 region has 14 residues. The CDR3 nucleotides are TGCGCCAGCAGCCAAGAAGCCAGGTACACTGAAGCTTTCTTT. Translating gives CASSQEARYTEAFF.

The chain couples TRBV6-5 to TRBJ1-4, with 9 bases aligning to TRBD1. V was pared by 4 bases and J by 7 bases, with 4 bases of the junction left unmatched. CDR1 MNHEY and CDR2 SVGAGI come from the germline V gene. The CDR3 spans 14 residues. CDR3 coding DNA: TGTGCCAGCAGTTTACAGGGGGCGCGTGAAAAACTGTTTTTT. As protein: CASSLQGAREKLFF.

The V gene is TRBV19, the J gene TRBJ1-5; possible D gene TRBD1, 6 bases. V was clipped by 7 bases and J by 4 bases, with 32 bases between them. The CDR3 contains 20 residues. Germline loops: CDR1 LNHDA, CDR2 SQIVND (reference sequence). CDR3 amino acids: CASTGGPGTMLGGGNQPQHF. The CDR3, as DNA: TGTGCCAGTACCGGGGGGCCGGGGACGATGCTGGGCGGGGGAAATCAGCCCCAGCATTTT.

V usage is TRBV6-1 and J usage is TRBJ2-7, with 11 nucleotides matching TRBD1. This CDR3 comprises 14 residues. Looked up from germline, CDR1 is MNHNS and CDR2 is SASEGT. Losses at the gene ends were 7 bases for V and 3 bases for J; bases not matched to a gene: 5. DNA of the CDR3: TGTGCCAGCAAATCCGGGACAGGGGGCTACGAGCAGTACTTC. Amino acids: CASKSGTGGYEQYF.

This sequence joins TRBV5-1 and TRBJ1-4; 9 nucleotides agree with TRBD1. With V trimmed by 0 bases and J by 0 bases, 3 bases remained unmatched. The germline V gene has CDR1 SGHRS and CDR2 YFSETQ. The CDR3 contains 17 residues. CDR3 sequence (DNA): TGCGCCAGCAGCTTGGTTGGACAGGGGACAACTAATGAAAAACTGTTTTTT. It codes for CASSLVGQGTTNEKLFF.

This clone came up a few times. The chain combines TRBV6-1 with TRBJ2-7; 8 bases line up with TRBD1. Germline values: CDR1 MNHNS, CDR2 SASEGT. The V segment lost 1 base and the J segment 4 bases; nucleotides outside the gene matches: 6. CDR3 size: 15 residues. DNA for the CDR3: TGTGCCAGCAGTGAAGGAGACAGGGGATATTACGAGCAGTACTTC. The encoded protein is CASSEGDRGYYEQYF.

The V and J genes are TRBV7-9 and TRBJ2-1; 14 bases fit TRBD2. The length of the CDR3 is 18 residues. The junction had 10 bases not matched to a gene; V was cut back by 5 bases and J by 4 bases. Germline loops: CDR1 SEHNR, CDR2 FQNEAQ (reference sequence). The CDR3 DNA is TGTGCCAGCAGCAGACGGCCCGGGACTAGCGGGGGTTACAATGAGCAGTTCTTC. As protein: CASSRRPGTSGGYNEQFF.

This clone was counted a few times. Here the CDR3 DNA reads TGTGCCACCAGGGGGCAATTCACTGAAGCTTTCTTT. This translates into CATRGQFTEAFF. The chain uses TRBV6-1 and TRBJ1-1; 8 bases map to TRBD1. The CDR3 is made up of 12 amino acids. V dropped 10 bases and J dropped 4; count of bases not matched to a gene: 5. Germline CDR1 is MNHNS and CDR2 is SASEGT.

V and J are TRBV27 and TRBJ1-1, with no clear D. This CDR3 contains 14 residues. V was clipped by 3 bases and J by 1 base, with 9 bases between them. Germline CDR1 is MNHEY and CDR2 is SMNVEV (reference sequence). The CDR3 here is CASSFGAANTEAFF. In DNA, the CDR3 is TGTGCCAGCAGTTTTGGAGCCGCGAACACTGAAGCTTTCTTT.

The DNA for the CDR3 is TGTGCCAGCAGCCAAGAGTCACCAGGGAACTACGAGCAGTACTTC. Translation: CASSQESPGNYEQYF. The chain recombines TRBV4-2 with TRBJ2-7, with D perhaps matching TRBD1 (5 bases). Germline CDR1 and CDR2: LGHNA and YNFKEQ. CDR3 size: 15 residues. The V and J ends lost 0 bases and 3 bases respectively, with 12 bases between them.